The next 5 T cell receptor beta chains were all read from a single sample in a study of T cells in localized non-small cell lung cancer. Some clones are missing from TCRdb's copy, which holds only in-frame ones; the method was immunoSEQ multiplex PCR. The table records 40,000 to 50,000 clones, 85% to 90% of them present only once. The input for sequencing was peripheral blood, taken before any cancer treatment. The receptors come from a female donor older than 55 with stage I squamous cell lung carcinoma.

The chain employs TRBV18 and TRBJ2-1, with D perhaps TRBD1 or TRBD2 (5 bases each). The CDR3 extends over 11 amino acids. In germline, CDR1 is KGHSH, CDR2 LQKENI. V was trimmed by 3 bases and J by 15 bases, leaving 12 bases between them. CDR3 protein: CASSPEGPGFF. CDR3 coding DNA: TGTGCCAGCTCACCCGAGGGGCCGGGGTTCTTC.

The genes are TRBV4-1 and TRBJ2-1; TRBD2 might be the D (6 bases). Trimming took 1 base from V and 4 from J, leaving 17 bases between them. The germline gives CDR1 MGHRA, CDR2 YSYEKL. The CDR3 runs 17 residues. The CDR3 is CASSQVEGRTIYNEQFF. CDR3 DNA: TGCGCCAGCAGCCAAGTTGAGGGGAGGACAATTTACAATGAGCAGTTCTTC.

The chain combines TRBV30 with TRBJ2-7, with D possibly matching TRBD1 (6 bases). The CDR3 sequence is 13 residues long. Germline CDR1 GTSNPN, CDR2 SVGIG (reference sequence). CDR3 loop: CAGDQGIVYEQYF. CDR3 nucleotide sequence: TGTGCGGGAGATCAGGGGATCGTCTACGAGCAGTACTTC.

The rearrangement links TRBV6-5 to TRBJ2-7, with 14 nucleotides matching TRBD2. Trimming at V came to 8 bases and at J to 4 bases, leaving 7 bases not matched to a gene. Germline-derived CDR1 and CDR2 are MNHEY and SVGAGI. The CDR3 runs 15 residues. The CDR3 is CASHTGTSGSYEQYF. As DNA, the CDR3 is TGTGCCAGCCACACAGGGACTAGCGGGAGTTACGAGCAGTACTTC.

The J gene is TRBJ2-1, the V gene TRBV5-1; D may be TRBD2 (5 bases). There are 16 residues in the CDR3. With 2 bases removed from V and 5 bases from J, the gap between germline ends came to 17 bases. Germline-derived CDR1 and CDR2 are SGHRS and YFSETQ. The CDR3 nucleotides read TGCGCCAGCAGCTTTCTATCCAGCGGTCCGAACAATGAGCAGTTCTTC. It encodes CASSFLSSGPNNEQFF.